The sequence of this T cell receptor (beta chain) was determined in a study of regulatory T cells in long-lasting Graves disease. Overall study results and limits: Favoring TRBV28, TRBJ1-2 and TRBJ2-5 was a feature seen in persistent disease.

Time point reported: newly diagnosed GD, antithyroid drugs for less than 3 months. Scientists built the TCR library using RNA that was extracted from PBMCs. Patients were from an endocrinology department in Xi'an, China. In its sample, this clonotype was seen many times. Its cognate antigen is unknown. CDR3 regions were amplified by Arm-PCR using iRepertoire HTBI primers to build TCR beta libraries. Using its own MiXCR run on the multiplex PCR reads, TCRdb lists one record per CDR3 protein. The table lists approximately 440,000 distinct CDR3 sequences, around 16% of them singletons. Trimming shortened V by 6 bases and J by 1 base, and 16 bases separated the two germline ends. The CDR3 is made up of 15 amino acids. Germline V gene lookup returns CDR1 DFQATT and CDR2 SNEGSKA (reference sequence). A further study also used this sample, focusing on T cells in Graves' hyperthyroidism and ophthalmopathy. Per that paper: Patients aged 18 to 65 had newly diagnosed hyperthyroidism that had lasted under 2 months. The model made its ophthalmopathy prediction, and onset followed a median approximately 7 months later.

The V gene is TRBV20-1, the J gene TRBJ2-1; D gene uncertain. The receptor comes from a man aged 40-49 years with Graves disease. The sequencing here drew on peripheral blood mononuclear cells (PBMCs), taken at new diagnosis, from a patient treated with antithyroid drugs. The CDR3: CSANSQAISYNEQFF. CDR3 DNA: TGCAGTGCAAATAGCCAGGCCATTTCCTACAATGAGCAGTTCTTC.